The following is a T cell receptor (beta chain) sequence with its context. The sample comes from a study of CD8 T cells in Susac syndrome. Random hexamers were used to reverse transcribe an amount of roughly 0.45 to 1 ug RNA. immunoSEQ multiplex PCR amplified TCR beta CDR3 across 54 Vbeta, 13 Jbeta. MiXCR, applied by TCRdb to the immunoSEQ multiplex PCR reads, yields one record per CDR3 protein. The data show about 130,000 distinct CDR3 sequences, approximately 89% seen once. CDR1 and CDR2 from the germline V gene are SGHRS and YFSETQ. The CDR3 runs to 13 residues. Trimming left V 0 bases short and J 7 bases short, with 11 bases between. From blood CD8+ and CD4+ T cells, the TCR beta chain was sequenced.

Sequencing input: CD8+ T cells from PBMCs. The clonotype was recovered from a human donor with multiple sclerosis. The V call is TRBV5-1, the J call TRBJ2-7; D unclear. This CDR3 reads CASSLGTVKEQYF. The CDR3 nucleotides are TGCGCCAGCAGCTTGGGTACCGTTAAGGAGCAGTACTTC.